This T cell receptor (beta chain) was retrieved from a study of beta chain features in type 1 diabetes (dated by TCRdb to about 2018). For the study in its entirety: Mean age, gender distribution, total cell number and subset yield did not differ between patients and healthy donors. A total of roughly 99 million sorted cells were examined across all samples, and the number of cells per subset was strongly correlated with RNA yield. The study compared TCRB repertoires of sorted circulating CD4+ T cell subsets between recently diagnosed type 1 diabetes patients and matched healthy donors. Regulatory and stem cell-like memory subsets were obtained from only 8 patients and roughly 8 healthy donors, while naive and central memory subsets were obtained from all 30 or so donors.

Unmatched junction bases come to 10, with V trimmed by 6 bases and J by 2 bases. From its cysteine to its phenylalanine, the CDR3 spans 16 amino acids. The CDR3 DNA has 48 bases and is translated from base 1. Per the germline V gene, KGHSH is the CDR1 and LQKENI is the CDR2. The entire isolated RNA was reverse transcribed using the High Capacity cDNA Reverse Transcription Kit, and thus expressed TCRB transcripts were sequenced. Deep immunoSEQ sequencing was applied to naive, central memory and regulatory T cell samples, giving an average of roughly 3.5 million total reads per sample. Sorted cells were lysed in RLT buffer, and RNA was extracted using DNase-treated RNeasy Micro or Mini kits according to cell number. Each cell subset was processed separately to prevent cross-contamination, with patient and healthy donor samples processed together. The immunoSEQ multiplex PCR was used to amplify TCRB sequences from cDNA, yielding 87-bp fragments that span the CDR3 region. Sequencing of the amplicons was performed on the Illumina HiSeq platform. On the study's bioinformatics: Synthetic template baselines were used to correct PCR bias computationally, reads within Hamming distance 2 were collapsed together, and singletons that could not be merged were discarded. Reads were aligned to IMGT to assign V, D and J genes, CDR3 length, and insertions or deletions at six rearrangement sites. Within each subset, clonotype counts were normalized to the number of sorted cells before true diversity and Gini coefficients were calculated with the tcR R package. The overlap coefficient, calculated on TCRB nucleotide sequences, was used to measure repertoire sharing. Out-of-frame TCRB sequences from naive cells were analyzed as a proxy for the pre-selection repertoire. As stored in TCRdb, this immuneACCESS dataset retains in-frame rearrangements with V and J assigned. A fraction of the clones does not appear; measured against another copy, unresolved V genes explain less than half of the discrepancy, and the remainder lacks a known reason. D and trimming come from the DNA, and the V and J calls and clone size come from that table. The sample table records 200,000 to 300,000 clones; approximately 10% of these occur just once. The ten largest clones take up about 0.018% of the sample.

General conclusions and limits of the study: At VDJ recombination sites, patients with type 1 diabetes made fewer insertions and deleted more nucleotides, a pattern implying thymic rearrangement abnormalities. PCR may preferentially amplify shorter templates, but because patient and control samples were amplified and corrected together, any resulting skew would affect both groups equally. Naive, central memory and regulatory TCRB repertoires appeared to be more alike among patients than among healthy donors. Because cDNA rather than genomic DNA was sequenced, highly expressing activated cells could have been over-represented, although no difference in activation and CD3 levels was found between groups. Only small numbers of individuals were included in the HLA sub-analyses, which left unresolved whether HLA type had any influence on TCRB rearrangement. Type 1 diabetes patients showed a moderate but significant shortening of TCRB CDR3 length in all four CD4+ subsets.

Each donor gave one peripheral blood draw, averaging around 0.11 L, which was collected into heparinised tubes. Naive, central memory, regulatory and stem cell-like memory CD4+ T cells were sorted on a BD FACSAria II using a panel including CD45RO, CCR7, CD25, CD127, CD95 and CD27. All sorted populations exceeded 95% purity. PBMCs were separated immediately by Lymphoprep density gradient centrifugation and were stained directly, without being cultured. To minimize batch effects, samples were stained and sorted in pairs, one healthy donor with one patient per experiment. This clone showed up just a few times. Its antigen has not been determined. There are no base qualities to consult, and no much larger clone falls within one base.

Recombination joined TRBV18 with TRBJ2-5; 9 bases in the junction line up with TRBD1. The sequenced material came from naive CD4+ T cells from blood. The cell subset or site label on this specimen signifies: true naive CD4+ T cells. The TCR was taken from a man aged 30-40 years with type 1 diabetes. The encoded CDR3 is CASSSTMDRGQETQYF. At the DNA level, the sequence is TGTGCCAGCTCCTCCACAATGGACAGGGGACAAGAGACCCAGTACTTC.